These 23 T cell receptor beta chains were all obtained from the same sample, sequenced in a study of blood T cell repertoires in COVID-19. Profiled with immunoSEQ multiplex PCR; TCRdb holds only in-frame clones, not every one. The sample carries about 71,000 clones, more than 80% recorded once. The sample consisted of peripheral blood. All receptors derive from a man older than 75 with acute or convalescent COVID-19.

This clone was observed once. The chain uses TRBV9 and TRBJ1-6, with D tentatively TRBD1 (5 bases). V gave up 4 bases and J gave up 3 bases, with 23 bases separating them. The CDR3 consists of 19 residues. Germline V gene lookup returns CDR1 SGDLS and CDR2 YYNGEE. CDR3 in DNA: TGTGCCAGCAGCCCAAGGAGGGCCCCCACACAGGACTATAATTCACCCCTCCACTTT. As protein: CASSPRRAPTQDYNSPLHF.

The rearrangement joins TRBV5-1 to TRBJ2-2, with TRBD2 matching 11 bases. J lost 4 bases, V lost 2 bases, and 10 bases had no gene match. The CDR3 length is 18 residues. The germline V gene has CDR1 SGHRS and CDR2 YFSETQ. Here the CDR3 DNA reads TGCGCCAGCAGCTTCATAACTAGCGGGGGTACCATCACCGGGGAGCTGTTTTTT. It yields the protein CASSFITSGGTITGELFF.

This clone was observed a single time. The CDR3 region has the DNA TGTGCCAGCAGTACCGGCGGGGCGGCCCCAGATACGCAGTATTTT. Translation gives CASSTGGAAPDTQYF. The rearrangement joins TRBV6-6 to TRBJ2-3, with TRBD2 as a possible D gene (6 bases). CDR3 size: 15 residues. The germline V gene has CDR1 MNHNY and CDR2 SVGAGI (reference sequence). Trimming shortened V by 5 bases and J by 4 bases, and 16 bases separated the two germline ends.

The V gene is TRBV6-5, the J gene TRBJ2-7; D might be TRBD2 (6 bases). The V and J ends lost 0 bases and 12 bases respectively, with 12 bases between them. Per germline, CDR1 MNHEY and CDR2 SVGAGI. The CDR3 has 12 residues. The CDR3 DNA sequence: TGTGCCAGCAGTTACTCTGCCGGGACTTTGTACTTC. This codes for CASSYSAGTLYF.

The V call is TRBV5-1, the J call TRBJ2-7; 11 bases match TRBD2. CDR1 and CDR2 from the germline V gene are SGHRS and YFSETQ. V shed 4 bases and J 3 bases; nucleotides not matched to a gene: 3. The CDR3 consists of 14 residues. The CDR3 DNA is TGCGCCAGCAGCCCCGGGACTAGCGGCTACGAGCAGTACTTC. Encoded protein: CASSPGTSGYEQYF.

The chain has TRBV9 and TRBJ1-1; 8 bases map to TRBD1. The CDR3 totals 15 residues. The V and J ends lost 3 bases and 6 bases, in that order; junction bases with no gene match: 10. Looked up from germline, CDR1 is SGDLS and CDR2 is YYNGEE. This CDR3 is CASSGLGQGTAEAFF. Here the CDR3 DNA reads TGTGCCAGCAGCGGACTTGGACAGGGTACCGCTGAAGCTTTCTTT. Filled out from reference TRBV9 and TRBJ1-1, the complete variable domain reads DSGVTQTPKHLITATGQRVTLRCSPRSGDLSVYWYQQSLDQGLQFLIQYYNGEERAKGNILERFSAQQFPDLHSELNLSSLELGDSALYFCASSGLGQGTAEAFFGQGTRLTVV.

The chain recombines TRBV6-1 with TRBJ2-2; 8 bases map to TRBD1. The germline gives CDR1 MNHNS, CDR2 SASEGT. This CDR3 region has 15 residues. V lost 3 bases and J lost 7; bases outside the gene matches: 7. This chain's CDR3 is CASSDRQGASGELFF. The CDR3 bases are TGTGCCAGCAGTGATCGGCAGGGGGCGAGCGGGGAGCTGTTTTTT.

V gene TRBV11-2 combines with J gene TRBJ2-7; 9 bases fit TRBD1. Germline V lookup: CDR1 SGHAT, CDR2 FQNNGV. The CDR3 is 15 residues long. Trimming removed 1 base from V and 5 bases from J; junction bases left unmatched: 6. CDR3 DNA sequence: TGTGCCAGCAGCTTAGCGACAGGGGGGGGCGACGAGCAGTACTTC. Encoded protein: CASSLATGGGDEQYF.

This clone has only a few counts. The rearrangement uses TRBV5-4 and TRBJ2-1, with TRBD2 matching 7 bases. The CDR3 loop spans 17 amino acids. V was pared by 4 bases and J by 6 bases, with 16 bases of the junction left unmatched. Germline values: CDR1 SGHNT, CDR2 YYREEE (reference sequence). The chain's CDR3 is CASSLVTGTKLSNEQFF. CDR3 in DNA: TGTGCCAGCAGCCTGGTTACCGGGACTAAGTTAAGCAATGAGCAGTTCTTC.

This clone has a single count. The V and J genes are TRBV14 and TRBJ2-3; no definite D call. This CDR3 is built from 14 residues. Per germline, CDR1 SGHDN and CDR2 FVKESK. Trimming took off 6 bases at V and 1 base at J, with 11 bases between the two ends. The CDR3 DNA reads as TGTGCCAGCAGTCCAACTACCCGCACAGATACGCAGTATTTT. It encodes CASSPTTRTDTQYF. Complete variable domain (other parts from reference TRBV14 and TRBJ2-3): EAGVTQFPSHSVIEKGQTVTLRCDPISGHDNLYWYRRVMGKEIKFLLHFVKESKQDESGMPNNRFLAERTGGTYSTLKVQPAELEDSGVYFCASSPTTRTDTQYFGPGTRLTVL.

The chain has TRBV5-4 and TRBJ2-1; 10 nucleotides match TRBD2. This CDR3 is 14 amino acids long. Germline CDR1 SGHNT, CDR2 YYREEE (reference sequence). The J segment lost 5 bases and the V segment lost 1 base, leaving 0 bases of the junction unmatched. The DNA for the CDR3 is TGTGCCAGCAGCTTGACTAGCGGGGACAATGAGCAGTTCTTC. Protein: CASSLTSGDNEQFF. Full variable domain (outside the CDR3, taken from reference TRBV5-4 and TRBJ2-1): ETGVTQSPTHLIKTRGQQVTLRCSSQSGHNTVSWYQQALGQGPQFIFQYYREEENGRGNFPPRFSGLQFPNYSSELNVNALELDDSALYLCASSLTSGDNEQFFGPGTRLTVL.

This sequence joins TRBV10-1 and TRBJ2-7, with a weak D call TRBD1 (6 bases). Between the trimmed V and J ends, which lost 6 bases and 3 bases, there was a span of 15 bases. The CDR3 runs to 14 residues. Germline CDR1 WNHNN, CDR2 SYGVQD (reference sequence). The CDR3, as DNA: TGCGCCAGCAGCTCAAAGGGGACAAACTACGAGCAGTACTTC. Its translation: CASSSKGTNYEQYF.

This clone showed up just once. This rearrangement joins TRBV24-1 to TRBJ2-7; D unresolved. The CDR3 covers 12 residues. Germline V lookup: CDR1 KGHDR, CDR2 SFDVKD. Trimming took 5 bases from V and 7 from J, leaving 11 bases between them. CDR3 DNA sequence: TGTGCCACCAGTGGGCACCGTTGGGAGCAGTACTTC. Protein sequence: CATSGHRWEQYF.

The chain links TRBV12-3 or TRBV12-4 to TRBJ2-7; a weak D match, TRBD2 (7 bases). The ends were cut back, 3 bases at V and 2 bases at J, with 8 bases in the middle. This CDR3 region has 13 residues. The CDR3 DNA reads TGTGCCAGCAGTTTCGGGGGGCCCTACGAGCAGTACTTC. Translated: CASSFGGPYEQYF.

This clone was seen a single time. The V call is TRBV6-5, the J call TRBJ2-3, with D perhaps TRBD1 (6 bases). The V end was cut by 1 base, the J end by 6 bases, with 11 bases between. Germline CDR1 reads MNHEY; CDR2 reads SVGAGI. The CDR3 totals 14 residues. The CDR3 spells CASSYFQGKDTQYF. CDR3 sequence (DNA): TGTGCCAGCAGTTACTTCCAGGGGAAGGATACGCAGTATTTT.

J is TRBJ1-1 and V is TRBV7-2; no definite D call. The CDR3 sequence is 14 residues long. V dropped 10 bases and J dropped 0 bases, with 15 bases sitting between them. Germline CDR1 is SGHTA and CDR2 is FQGNSA. The DNA for the CDR3 is TGTGCCACCCGGTACCGCACTTTGAACACTGAAGCTTTCTTT. This encodes CATRYRTLNTEAFF.

The chain has TRBV3-1 (or the pseudogene TRBV3-2) and TRBJ2-5; 10 bases are a match to TRBD2. The CDR3 consists of 15 residues. Looked up from germline, CDR1 is LGHDT and CDR2 is YNNKEL (reference sequence). J was trimmed by 9 bases and V by 1 base; bases with no gene match: 8. The CDR3: CASSQAPSGGGAQYF. In nucleotides, the CDR3 is TGTGCCAGCAGCCAAGCGCCTAGCGGGGGAGGTGCCCAGTACTTC.

The chain employs TRBV27 and TRBJ2-3, with TRBD1 as a possible D gene (6 bases). Germline V CDR1 and CDR2: MNHEY, SMNVEV (reference sequence). Trimming cost V 0 bases and J 6 bases, with 13 bases left between them. The CDR3 consists of 15 residues. CDR3 protein: CASSLSGTRGDTQYF. DNA for the CDR3: TGTGCCAGCAGTTTATCGGGGACACGTGGGGATACGCAGTATTTT.

This chain links TRBV28 with TRBJ2-7, with D perhaps TRBD2 (5 bases). The length of the CDR3 is 12 residues. Germline V gene lookup returns CDR1 MDHEN and CDR2 SYDVKM. The ends were cut back, 7 bases at V and 4 bases at J, with 11 bases in the middle. The CDR3 sequence is CASISWEYEQYF. The CDR3 DNA reads TGTGCCAGCATATCATGGGAGTACGAGCAGTACTTC.

This clone was detected once. The J gene is TRBJ2-5, the V gene TRBV28, with 8 bases identical to TRBD2. Germline-derived CDR1 and CDR2 are MDHEN and SYDVKM. The CDR3 is 17 residues long. J gave up 1 base and V 3 bases, and 10 bases lay outside the gene matches. Here the CDR3 reads CASSLAGTSGFQETQYF. The CDR3 DNA follows: TGTGCCAGCAGTTTGGCGGGTACTAGCGGCTTCCAAGAGACCCAGTACTTC.

The J gene is TRBJ1-4, the V gene TRBV7-2, with TRBD1 as a possible D gene (6 bases). Trimming removed 5 bases at V and 0 bases at J, with 10 bases between. The CDR3 loop spans 15 amino acids. From germline, CDR1 is SGHTA and CDR2 FQGNSA. Written as DNA, the CDR3 is TGTGCCAGCAGCCTAAACAGGGCAACTAATGAAAAACTGTTTTTT. Protein: CASSLNRATNEKLFF.

This clone was found a few times. The rearrangement uses TRBV18 and TRBJ2-5; 8 bases are a match to TRBD2. Germline CDR1 is KGHSH and CDR2 is LQKENI. The V gene end was trimmed by 3 bases and the J gene end by 4 bases; junction bases not matched to a gene: 13. The CDR3 totals 17 residues. As DNA, the CDR3 is TGTGCCAGCTCACCGGGACTAGTCGCTAGGCTTGGAGAGACCCAGTACTTC. Amino acids: CASSPGLVARLGETQYF.

The chain couples TRBV24-1 to TRBJ2-3; possible D gene TRBD1, 6 bases. V lost 5 bases and J lost 0, with 11 bases in between. The germline V gene encodes CDR1 KGHDR and CDR2 SFDVKD. This CDR3 spans 15 amino acids. The CDR3 sequence: CATSGTGPSTDTQYF. The CDR3 DNA sequence: TGTGCCACCAGTGGTACAGGGCCTAGCACAGATACGCAGTATTTT.